This paragraph reports one T cell receptor (beta chain). Its antigen remains unknown. This specimen belongs to a study of cytomegalovirus exposure and HLA in healthy donors. CDR1 and CDR2 from the germline V gene are SGDLS and YYNGEE. CDR3 size: 17 residues. Trimming removed 7 bases at V and 5 bases at J, with 27 bases between. The assay was immunoSEQ multiplex PCR, and TCRdb's table has in-frame clones only and misses some. This table holds fewer than 200,000 clones, approximately 86% found once. Notes on the study in general: For cytomegalovirus status, the classifier reportedly gave diagnoses with high specificity and sensitivity.

This sequence joins TRBV9 and TRBJ2-5, with D possibly matching TRBD2 (5 bases). The sequencing input was PBMCs. The sequence was obtained from a woman under 30 in good health and CMV-seronegative. This CDR3 is CASAKGRSGVNFETQYF. In DNA, the CDR3 is TGTGCCAGCGCGAAGGGTAGGAGCGGAGTCAATTTTGAGACCCAGTACTTC.